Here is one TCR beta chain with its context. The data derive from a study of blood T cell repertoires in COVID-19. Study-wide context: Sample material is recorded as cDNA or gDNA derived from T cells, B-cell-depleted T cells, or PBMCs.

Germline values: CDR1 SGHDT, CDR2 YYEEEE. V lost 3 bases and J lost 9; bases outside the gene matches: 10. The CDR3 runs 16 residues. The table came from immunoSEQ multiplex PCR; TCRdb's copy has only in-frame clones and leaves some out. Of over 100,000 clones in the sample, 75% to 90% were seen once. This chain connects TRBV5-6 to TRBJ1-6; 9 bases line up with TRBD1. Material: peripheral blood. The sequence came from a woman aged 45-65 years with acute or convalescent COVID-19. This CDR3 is CASSYRGTGLGSPLHF. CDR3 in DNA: TGTGCCAGCAGCTATCGCGGGACAGGGCTCGGTTCACCCCTCCACTTT.